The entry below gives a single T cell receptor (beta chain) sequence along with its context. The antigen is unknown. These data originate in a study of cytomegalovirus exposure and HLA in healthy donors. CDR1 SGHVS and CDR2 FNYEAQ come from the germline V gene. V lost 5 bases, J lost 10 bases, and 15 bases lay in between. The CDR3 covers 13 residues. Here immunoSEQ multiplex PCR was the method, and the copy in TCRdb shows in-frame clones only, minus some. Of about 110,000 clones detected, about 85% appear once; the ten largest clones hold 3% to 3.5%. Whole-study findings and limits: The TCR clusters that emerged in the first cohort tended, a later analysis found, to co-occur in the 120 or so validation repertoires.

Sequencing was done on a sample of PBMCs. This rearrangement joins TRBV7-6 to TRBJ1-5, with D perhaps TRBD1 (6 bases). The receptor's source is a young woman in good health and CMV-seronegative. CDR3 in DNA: TGTGCCAGCAGCCAAGGGGGGGGACGTCCCCAGCATTTT. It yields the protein CASSQGGGRPQHF.